This T cell receptor (beta chain) was identified during a study of shared clonotypes between healthy human individuals. Only Caucasian adults living in Nashville, Tennessee made up the donor group. Genomic DNA per cell subset filled all wells of several immunoSEQ plates. TCRdb's copy holds only in-frame clones and misses some; the assay was immunoSEQ multiplex PCR. The table has about 2 million clones, 90% to 95% seen once. Regarding the study as a whole: Rarefaction showed sorted-subset sequencing was incomplete despite large depth.

This CDR3 contains 18 residues. From germline, CDR1 is SGHNT and CDR2 YYREEE (reference sequence). V lost 3 bases to trimming and J lost 2 bases; unmatched junction nucleotides: 10. On this clone: The antigen remains undetermined.

Sequenced sample: naive CD4+ T cells sorted from blood. Subset meaning: CD45RA+ positively selected. This receptor was taken from a man aged 18 to 30 in good health. The rearrangement links TRBV5-4 to TRBJ2-7; 14 bases line up with TRBD2. CDR3 region: CASSSGLAGVVMTYEQYF. The CDR3 bases are TGTGCCAGCAGCTCGGGACTAGCGGGAGTAGTAATGACCTACGAGCAGTACTTC.